This T cell receptor beta chain was documented in a study of T cells in Graves' hyperthyroidism and ophthalmopathy. Study-level background: Peripheral blood was taken when the disease was first diagnosed, before any treatment began.

In its sample, this clonotype was seen many times. Amplified TCR beta CDR3 regions came from RNA transcripts. A set of HTBI primers served as the primers for a first-round RT-PCR of the TCR CDR3. One entry per CDR3 protein results from TCRdb running MiXCR on the multiplex PCR reads. This sample yields approximately 610,000 distinct CDR3 sequences, of which 14% to 15% are seen a single time; about 3.9% belongs to the top ten. Each diagnosis was grounded in clinical symptoms, serum thyroxine and TRAb, thyroid ultrasound, and orbital computed tomography. Cells are PBMCs isolated from about 10 ml of fresh blood. The origin of this receptor is a woman between 40 and 50 years old with Graves' ophthalmopathy. The sequenced sample consisted of blood.

The DNA for the CDR3 is TGTGCCAGCAGTCCACAGGGGGTCGTTGACTATGGCTACACCTTC. Translated, it gives CASSPQGVVDYGYTF. The chain links TRBV6-1 to TRBJ1-2, with 8 positions matching TRBD1. CDR1 and CDR2 (germline): MNHNS, SASEGT. V lost 5 bases and J lost 3; bases outside the gene matches: 8. This CDR3 comprises 15 residues.